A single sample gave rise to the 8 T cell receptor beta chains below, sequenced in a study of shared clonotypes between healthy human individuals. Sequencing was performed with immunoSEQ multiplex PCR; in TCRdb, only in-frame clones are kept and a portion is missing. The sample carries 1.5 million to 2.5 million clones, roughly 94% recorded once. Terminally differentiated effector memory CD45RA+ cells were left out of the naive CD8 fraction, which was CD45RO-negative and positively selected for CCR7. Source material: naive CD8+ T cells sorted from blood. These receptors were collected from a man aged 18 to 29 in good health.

CDR3 DNA sequence: TGTGCCAGCAGGGGACAGCCGGGCAACAATGAGCAGTTCTTC. It encodes CASRGQPGNNEQFF. The chain links TRBV6-6 to TRBJ2-1; 7 nucleotides align to TRBD1. The CDR3 loop spans 14 amino acids. V lost 6 bases and J lost 5; bases outside the gene matches: 7. The V gene's germline CDR1 is MNHNY and CDR2 SVGAGI (reference sequence).

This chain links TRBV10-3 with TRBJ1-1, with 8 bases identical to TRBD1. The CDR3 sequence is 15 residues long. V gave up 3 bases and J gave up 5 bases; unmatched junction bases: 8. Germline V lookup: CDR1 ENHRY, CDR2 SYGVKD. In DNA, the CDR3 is TGTGCCATCAGTGAAACAGGGGGGAGAGGGACTGAAGCTTTCTTT. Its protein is CAISETGGRGTEAFF.

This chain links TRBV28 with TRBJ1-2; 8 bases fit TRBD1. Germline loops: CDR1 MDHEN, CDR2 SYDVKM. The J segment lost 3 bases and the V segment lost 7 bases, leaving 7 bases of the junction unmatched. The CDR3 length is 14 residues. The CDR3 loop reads CASNGQGSYYGYTF. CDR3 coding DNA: TGTGCCAGCAACGGACAGGGATCATACTATGGCTACACCTTC.

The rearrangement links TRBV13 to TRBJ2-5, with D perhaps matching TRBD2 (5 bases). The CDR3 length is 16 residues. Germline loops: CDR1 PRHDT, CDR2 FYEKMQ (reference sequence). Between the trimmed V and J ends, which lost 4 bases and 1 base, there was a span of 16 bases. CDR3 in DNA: TGTGCCAGCAGCTCTCCGCGGGCAGCGGCCCAAGAGACCCAGTACTTC. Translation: CASSSPRAAAQETQYF.

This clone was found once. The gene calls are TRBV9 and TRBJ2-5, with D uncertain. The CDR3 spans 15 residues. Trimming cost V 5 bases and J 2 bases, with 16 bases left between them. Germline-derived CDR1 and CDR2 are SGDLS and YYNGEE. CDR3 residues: CASSLEGSPQETQYF. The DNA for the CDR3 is TGTGCCAGCAGTCTGGAAGGGTCTCCTCAAGAGACCCAGTACTTC. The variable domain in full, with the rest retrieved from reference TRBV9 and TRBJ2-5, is DSGVTQTPKHLITATGQRVTLRCSPRSGDLSVYWYQQSLDQGLQFLIQYYNGEERAKGNILERFSAQQFPDLHSELNLSSLELGDSALYFCASSLEGSPQETQYFGPGTRLLVL.

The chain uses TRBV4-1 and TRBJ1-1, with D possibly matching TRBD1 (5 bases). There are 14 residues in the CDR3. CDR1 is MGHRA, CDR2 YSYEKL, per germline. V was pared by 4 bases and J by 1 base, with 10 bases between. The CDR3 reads CASSPSDTNTEAFF. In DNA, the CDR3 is TGCGCCAGCAGCCCCTCGGACACGAACACTGAAGCTTTCTTT.

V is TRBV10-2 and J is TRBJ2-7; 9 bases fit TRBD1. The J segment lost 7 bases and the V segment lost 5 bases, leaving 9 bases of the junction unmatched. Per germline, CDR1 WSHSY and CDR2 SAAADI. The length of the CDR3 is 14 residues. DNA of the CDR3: TGCGCCAGCAGTTTACAGGGGGCTTTCAGTGAGCAGTACTTC. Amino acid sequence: CASSLQGAFSEQYF.

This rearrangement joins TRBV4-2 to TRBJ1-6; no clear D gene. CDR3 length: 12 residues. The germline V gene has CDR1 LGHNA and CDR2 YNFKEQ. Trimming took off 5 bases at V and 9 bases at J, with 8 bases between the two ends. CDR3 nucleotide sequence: TGTGCCAGCAGCTTGGGCTCTTCACCCCTCCACTTT. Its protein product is CASSLGSSPLHF.